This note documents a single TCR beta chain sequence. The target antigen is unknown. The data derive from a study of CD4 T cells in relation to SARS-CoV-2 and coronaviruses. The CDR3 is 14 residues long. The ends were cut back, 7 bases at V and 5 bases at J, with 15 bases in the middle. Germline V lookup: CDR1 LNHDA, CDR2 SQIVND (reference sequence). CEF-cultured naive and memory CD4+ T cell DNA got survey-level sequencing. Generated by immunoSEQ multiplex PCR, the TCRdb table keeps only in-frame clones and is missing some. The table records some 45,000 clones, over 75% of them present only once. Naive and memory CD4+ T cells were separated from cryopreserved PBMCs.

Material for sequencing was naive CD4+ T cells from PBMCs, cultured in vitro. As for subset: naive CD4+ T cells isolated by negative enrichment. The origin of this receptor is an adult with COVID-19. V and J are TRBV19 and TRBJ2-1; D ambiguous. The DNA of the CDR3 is TGTGCCAGTACAGTCTCTGGCCAGAACAATGAGCAGTTCTTC. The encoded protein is CASTVSGQNNEQFF. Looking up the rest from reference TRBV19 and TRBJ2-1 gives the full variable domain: DGGITQSPKYLFRKEGQNVTLSCEQNLNHDAMYWYRQDPGQGLRLIYYSQIVNDFQKGDIAEGYSVSREKKESFPLTVTSAQKNPTAFYLCASTVSGQNNEQFFGPGTRLTVL.